The entry that follows covers one TCR beta chain sequence. This sample was taken from a study of immune evolution from preneoplasia to lung adenocarcinoma. Study-level information: HLA loss of heterozygosity: approximately 7.5% AIS, roughly 15% MIA, around 33% ADC, none AAH.

Sequencing used immunoSEQ multiplex PCR; TCRdb keeps in-frame clones, though not all of them. The table lists roughly 35,000 clones, 65% to 75% of them singletons, with approximately 6.5% in the top ten. CDR1 and CDR2 (germline): LNHDA, SQIVND (reference sequence). The CDR3 is 13 amino acids. The ends lost 7 bases at V and 6 bases at J; junction bases unmatched: 5. The TCR originated in a person between 60 and 70 years old with lung adenocarcinoma. The chain joins TRBV19 to TRBJ2-1; 8 bases fit TRBD1. The sequenced sample was FFPE invasive lung adenocarcinoma tissue. In DNA form, the CDR3 reads TGTGCCAGTACCGGGACAGGCCTCAATGAGCAGTTCTTC. Residues: CASTGTGLNEQFF.